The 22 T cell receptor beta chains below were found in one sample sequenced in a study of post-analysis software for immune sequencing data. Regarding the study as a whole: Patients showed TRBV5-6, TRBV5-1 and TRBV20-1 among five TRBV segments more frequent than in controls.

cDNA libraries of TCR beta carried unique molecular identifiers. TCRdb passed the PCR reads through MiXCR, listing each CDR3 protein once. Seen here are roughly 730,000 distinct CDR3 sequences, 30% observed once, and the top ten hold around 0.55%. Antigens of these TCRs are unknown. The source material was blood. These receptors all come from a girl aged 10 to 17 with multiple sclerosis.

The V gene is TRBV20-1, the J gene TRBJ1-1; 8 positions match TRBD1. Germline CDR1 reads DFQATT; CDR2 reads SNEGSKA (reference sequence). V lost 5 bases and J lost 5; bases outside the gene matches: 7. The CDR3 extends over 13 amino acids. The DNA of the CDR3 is TGCAGTGCTGGCAGACAGGGGTTAACTGAAGCTTTCTTT. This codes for CSAGRQGLTEAFF.

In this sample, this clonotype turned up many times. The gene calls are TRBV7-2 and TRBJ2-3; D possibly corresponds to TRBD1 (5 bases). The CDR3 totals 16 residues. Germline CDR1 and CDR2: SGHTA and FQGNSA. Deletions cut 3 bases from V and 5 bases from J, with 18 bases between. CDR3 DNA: TGTGCCAGCAGCTTCTCTCCGGTCGGAAGGGGAGATACGCAGTATTTT. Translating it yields CASSFSPVGRGDTQYF.

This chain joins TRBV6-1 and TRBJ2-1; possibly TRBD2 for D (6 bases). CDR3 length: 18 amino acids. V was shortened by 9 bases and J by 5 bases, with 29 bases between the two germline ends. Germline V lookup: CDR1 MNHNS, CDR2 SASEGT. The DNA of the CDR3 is TGTGCCAGTACGCGGCGGGACTCCCTTCTTTCCCGGGACAATGAGCAGTTCTTC. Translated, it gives CASTRRDSLLSRDNEQFF.

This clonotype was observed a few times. This chain's CDR3 is CASSVGISGNTGELFF. CDR3 bases: TGTGCCAGCAGCGTAGGGATTAGCGGGAACACCGGGGAGCTGTTTTTT. J is TRBJ2-2 and V is TRBV9; the D gene is possibly TRBD2 (6 bases). With 0 bases removed from V and 1 base from J, the gap between germline ends came to 10 bases. Germline V gene sequence: CDR1 SGDLS, CDR2 YYNGEE. CDR3 length: 16 amino acids.

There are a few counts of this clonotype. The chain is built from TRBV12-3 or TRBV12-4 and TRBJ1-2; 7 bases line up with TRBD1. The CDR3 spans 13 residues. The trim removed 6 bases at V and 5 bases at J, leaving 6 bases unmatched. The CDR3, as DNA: TGTGCCAGCAGGCACAACAGGGGTTATGGCTACACCTTC. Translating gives CASRHNRGYGYTF.

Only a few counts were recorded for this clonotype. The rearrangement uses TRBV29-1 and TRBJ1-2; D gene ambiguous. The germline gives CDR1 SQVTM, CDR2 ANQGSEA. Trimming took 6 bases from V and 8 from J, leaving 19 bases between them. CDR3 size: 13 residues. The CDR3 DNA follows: TGCAGCGTCGTCACCCAACCCTCTAACGGCTACACCTTC. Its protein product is CSVVTQPSNGYTF.

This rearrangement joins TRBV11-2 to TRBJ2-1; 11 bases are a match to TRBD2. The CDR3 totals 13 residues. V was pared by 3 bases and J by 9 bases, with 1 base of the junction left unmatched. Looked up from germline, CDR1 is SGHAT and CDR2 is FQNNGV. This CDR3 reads CASSLTSGAEQFF. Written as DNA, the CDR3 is TGTGCCAGCAGCTTGACTAGCGGGGCTGAGCAGTTCTTC.

The CDR3 bases are TGCAGCGTTGAAGTGAGGCTAGCGGGAGAGACCCAGTACTTC. Residues: CSVEVRLAGETQYF. The J gene is TRBJ2-5, the V gene TRBV29-1; 8 bases are shared with TRBD2. The ends lost 1 base at V and 4 bases at J; junction bases unmatched: 5. Germline V CDR1 and CDR2: SQVTM, ANQGSEA. The CDR3 contains 14 residues.

The CDR3, as DNA: TGTACCAGCAGCACACTAGCGGCTGGGGATACGCAGTATTTT. It translates to CTSSTLAAGDTQYF. The rearrangement uses TRBV7-2 and TRBJ2-3, with 8 bases matching TRBD2. The V gene's germline CDR1 is SGHTA and CDR2 FQGNSA. Germline trimming cut 5 bases from V and 6 bases from J; bases unmatched to any gene: 7. This CDR3 is 14 amino acids long.

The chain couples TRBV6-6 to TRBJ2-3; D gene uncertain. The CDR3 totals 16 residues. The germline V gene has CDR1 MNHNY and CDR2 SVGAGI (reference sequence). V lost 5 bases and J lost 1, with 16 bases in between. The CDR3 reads CASSGQNPVGTDTQYF. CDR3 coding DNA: TGTGCCAGCAGTGGTCAGAACCCCGTAGGCACAGATACGCAGTATTTT.

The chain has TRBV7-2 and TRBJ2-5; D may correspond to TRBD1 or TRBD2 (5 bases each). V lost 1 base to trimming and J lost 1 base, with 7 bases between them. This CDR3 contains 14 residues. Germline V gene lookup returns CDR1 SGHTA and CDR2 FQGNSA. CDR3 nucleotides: TGTGCCAGCAGCTTAGAGGGACCCCAAGAGACCCAGTACTTC. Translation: CASSLEGPQETQYF.

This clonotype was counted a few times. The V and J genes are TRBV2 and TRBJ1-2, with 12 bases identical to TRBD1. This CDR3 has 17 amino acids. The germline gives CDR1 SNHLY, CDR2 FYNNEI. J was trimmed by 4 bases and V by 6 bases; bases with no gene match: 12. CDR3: CASRHRDRGLRGYGYTF. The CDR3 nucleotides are TGTGCCAGCAGACACCGGGACAGGGGGCTGAGGGGCTATGGCTACACCTTC.

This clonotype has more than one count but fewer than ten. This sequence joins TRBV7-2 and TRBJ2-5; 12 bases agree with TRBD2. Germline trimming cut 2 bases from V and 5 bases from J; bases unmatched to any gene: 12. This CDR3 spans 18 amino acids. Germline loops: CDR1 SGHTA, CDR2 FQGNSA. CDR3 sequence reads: CASSLRGRTSGGRETQYF. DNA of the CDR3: TGTGCCAGCAGCTTACGTGGGAGAACTAGCGGGGGGCGGGAGACCCAGTACTTC.

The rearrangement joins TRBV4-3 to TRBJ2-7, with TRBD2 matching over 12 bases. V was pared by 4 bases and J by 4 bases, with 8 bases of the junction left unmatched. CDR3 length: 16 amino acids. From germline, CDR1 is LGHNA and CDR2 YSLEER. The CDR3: CASSLHLAGGPYEQYF. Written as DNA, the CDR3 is TGCGCCAGCAGCCTCCATCTAGCGGGAGGGCCTTACGAGCAGTACTTC.

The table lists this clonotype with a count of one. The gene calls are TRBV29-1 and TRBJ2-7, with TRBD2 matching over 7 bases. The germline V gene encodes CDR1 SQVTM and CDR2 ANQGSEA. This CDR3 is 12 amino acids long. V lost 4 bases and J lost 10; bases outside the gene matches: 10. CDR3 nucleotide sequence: TGCAGCGTTGGACTAGCAAGGGAGGCCCAGTACTTC. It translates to CSVGLAREAQYF.

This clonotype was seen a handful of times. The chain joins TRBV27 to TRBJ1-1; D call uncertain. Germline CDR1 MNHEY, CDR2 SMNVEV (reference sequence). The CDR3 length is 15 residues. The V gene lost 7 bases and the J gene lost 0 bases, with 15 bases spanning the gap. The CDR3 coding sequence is TGTGCCAGCACCGCGAGCGGAGGAATGAACACTGAAGCTTTCTTT. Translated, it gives CASTASGGMNTEAFF.

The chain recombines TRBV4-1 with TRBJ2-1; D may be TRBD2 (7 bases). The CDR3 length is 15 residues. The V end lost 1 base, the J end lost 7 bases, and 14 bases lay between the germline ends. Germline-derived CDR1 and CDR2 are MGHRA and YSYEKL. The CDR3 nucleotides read TGCGCCAGCAGCCAAGGGGAGGGGGGGGAGAATGAGCAGTTCTTC. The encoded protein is CASSQGEGGENEQFF.

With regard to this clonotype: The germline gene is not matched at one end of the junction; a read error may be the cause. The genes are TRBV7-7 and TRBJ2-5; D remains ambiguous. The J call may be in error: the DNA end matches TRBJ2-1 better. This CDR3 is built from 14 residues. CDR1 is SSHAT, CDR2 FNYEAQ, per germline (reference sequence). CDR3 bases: TGTGCTAGCAGCTTATTGGGCGGTCAAGAGACCCAGTTCTTC. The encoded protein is CASSLLGGQETQFF.

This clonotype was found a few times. CDR3 sequence reads: CASSLGLGSLPNYGYTF. CDR3 DNA: TGCGCCAGCAGCTTGGGTCTGGGTTCCCTCCCTAACTATGGCTACACCTTC. The chain carries TRBV5-1 and TRBJ1-2; D call uncertain. Germline V gene data show CDR1 as SGHRS and CDR2 as YFSETQ. The CDR3 consists of 17 residues. Deletions cut 0 bases from V and 0 bases from J, with 15 bases between.

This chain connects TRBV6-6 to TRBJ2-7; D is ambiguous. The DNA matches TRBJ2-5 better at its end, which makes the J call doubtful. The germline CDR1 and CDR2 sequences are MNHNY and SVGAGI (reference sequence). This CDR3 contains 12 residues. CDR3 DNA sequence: TGTGCCAGCACCAAGAAGGGAGAGACCCAGTACTTC. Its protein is CASTKKGETQYF.

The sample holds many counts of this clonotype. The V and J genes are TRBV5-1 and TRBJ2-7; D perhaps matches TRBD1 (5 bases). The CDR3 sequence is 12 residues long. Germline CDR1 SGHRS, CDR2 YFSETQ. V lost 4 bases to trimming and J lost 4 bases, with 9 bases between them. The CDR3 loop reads CASSNQGYEQYF. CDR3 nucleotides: TGCGCCAGCAGCAACCAGGGTTACGAGCAGTACTTC.

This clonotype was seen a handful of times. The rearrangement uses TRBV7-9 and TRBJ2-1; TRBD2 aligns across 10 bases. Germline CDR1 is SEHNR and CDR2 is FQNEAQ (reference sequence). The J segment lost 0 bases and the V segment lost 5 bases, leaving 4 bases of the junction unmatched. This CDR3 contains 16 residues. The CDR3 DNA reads TGTGCCAGCAGCGCCTCTAGCGGGAGCTCCTACAATGAGCAGTTCTTC. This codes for CASSASSGSSYNEQFF.